This TCR beta chain was sequenced during a study of memory CD4+ T cells and cytomegalovirus serostatus. Data came from immunoSEQ multiplex PCR; TCRdb stores just in-frame clones and leaves some out. The sample contains some 54,000 clones, 65% to 85% of which appear only once. V was cut by 3 bases and J by 7 bases, with 10 bases left in between. The length of the CDR3 is 14 residues. The V gene's germline CDR1 is SGHTA and CDR2 FQGNSA. Single viable CD3+CD4+CD8-CD45RO+ cells were sorted as the memory CD4+ T cells. The rearrangement joins TRBV7-2 to TRBJ1-6, with TRBD1 as a possible D gene (5 bases). The sample consisted of memory CD4+ T cells from blood. The TCR sequence derives from an adult in good health and CMV-seropositive. CDR3 in DNA: TGTGCCAGCAGCTTGGGGGTCTCAAATTCACCCCTCCACTTT. It encodes CASSLGVSNSPLHF. Full variable domain (outside the CDR3, taken from reference TRBV7-2 and TRBJ1-6): GAGVSQSPSNKVTEKGKDVELRCDPISGHTALYWYRQSLGQGLEFLIYFQGNSAPDKSGLPSDRFSAERTGGSVSTLTIQRTQQEDSAVYLCASSLGVSNSPLHFGNGTRLTVT.